Shown below are 20 T cell receptor beta chains from a single sample sequenced in a study. TCRdb reprocessed the RT-PCR reads via MiXCR and lists one record per CDR3 protein. The sample holds approximately 720,000 distinct CDR3 sequences, approximately 15% seen once. Sequenced sample: memory CD4+ T cells from blood. The receptor set was obtained from a female donor in good health, serving as a healthy control.

In its sample, this clonotype was seen many times. The rearrangement uses TRBV20-1 and TRBJ1-5; weak D call: TRBD1 (5 bases). The CDR3 is 11 amino acids. Germline V gene lookup returns CDR1 DFQATT and CDR2 SNEGSKA (reference sequence). The CDR3 spells CSWGGNQPQHF. The CDR3 DNA reads as TGCAGCTGGGGGGGCAATCAGCCCCAGCATTTT.

This clonotype was seen repeatedly, ten times or more. CDR3 sequence reads: CASSYLSFTDTQYF. As DNA, the CDR3 is TGTGCCAGCAGTTACCTGTCGTTCACAGATACGCAGTATTTT. The chain is built from TRBV6-5 and TRBJ2-3; no definite D call. The germline CDR1 and CDR2 sequences are MNHEY and SVGAGI. Trimming stripped 2 bases from V and 2 bases from J, with 8 bases between. This CDR3 contains 14 residues.

This clonotype was seen repeatedly, ten times or more. A junction end diverges from the germline sequence, so it may reflect a read error. This rearrangement joins TRBV7-7 to TRBJ2-5; 8 bases line up with TRBD1. Per germline, CDR1 SSHAT and CDR2 FNYEAQ (reference sequence). The CDR3 is 16 amino acids. The CDR3 loop is CASSLAPQGAGETQYF. CDR3 nucleotide sequence: TGTGCTAGCAGCTTAGCGCCGCAGGGGGCTGGGGAGACCCAGTACTTC.

This clonotype has at least ten counts. The chain uses TRBV6-5 and TRBJ1-2; D gene uncertain. The CDR3 length is 14 residues. V was cut by 5 bases and J by 4 bases, with 14 bases left in between. Germline CDR1 and CDR2: MNHEY and SVGAGI. In DNA, the CDR3 is TGTGCCAGCAGTCCTACAGCCACAAGCTATGGCTACACCTTC. Amino acid sequence: CASSPTATSYGYTF.

The rearrangement joins TRBV18 to TRBJ2-1; 11 nucleotides align to TRBD2. The CDR3 totals 16 residues. Germline loops: CDR1 KGHSH, CDR2 LQKENI. V shed 0 bases, J shed 6 bases, and the junction held 4 bases outside the gene matches. This chain's CDR3 is CASSPPVAGGPNEQFF. CDR3 coding DNA: TGTGCCAGCTCACCACCGGTAGCGGGGGGGCCCAATGAGCAGTTCTTC.

As concerns this clonotype: The junction departs from the called germline gene at one end, perhaps through a read error. This sequence joins TRBV7-9 and TRBJ2-1; perhaps TRBD2 as D (5 bases). The CDR3 runs to 16 residues. Germline V CDR1 and CDR2: SEHNR, FQNEAQ (reference sequence). CDR3: CASSLGGSFSYNKQFF. The CDR3 DNA reads as TGTGCCAGCAGCTTAGGAGGGTCTTTCTCCTACAATAAGCAGTTCTTC.

The J gene is TRBJ1-3, the V gene TRBV7-8, with D perhaps TRBD1 (6 bases). Germline CDR1 is SGHVS and CDR2 is FQNEAQ. The CDR3 sequence is 17 residues long. V was cut by 1 base and J by 1 base, with 14 bases left in between. Here the CDR3 DNA reads TGTGCCAGCAGCTTAGTTGGGGGGGCCTCGTCTGGAAACACCATATATTTT. Translating gives CASSLVGGASSGNTIYF.

The chain has TRBV7-8 and TRBJ1-5; the D is unclear. Trimming took 1 base from V and 5 from J, leaving 6 bases between them. The length of the CDR3 is 13 residues. From germline, CDR1 is SGHVS and CDR2 FQNEAQ. CDR3 loop: CASSLEADQPQHF. CDR3 DNA sequence: TGTGCCAGCAGCTTAGAGGCGGATCAGCCCCAGCATTTT.

On this clonotype: One end of the junction varies from germline; a read error may be responsible. J is TRBJ2-1 and V is TRBV2, with TRBD2 matching 10 bases. The CDR3 length is 15 residues. CDR1 and CDR2 (germline): SNHLY, FYNNEI. CDR3 sequence: CAGSYTSGVGNEQFF. The DNA of the CDR3 is TGTGCCGGCAGCTATACTAGCGGGGTCGGCAATGAGCAGTTCTTC.

This clonotype has more than one count but fewer than ten. The CDR3 DNA follows: TGTGCCAGCAGTTTCGTTGCGGACAGCGACAACACCGGGGAGCTGTTTTTT. As protein: CASSFVADSDNTGELFF. The chain carries TRBV12-3 or TRBV12-4 and TRBJ2-2; a weak D match, TRBD1 (6 bases). The V and J ends lost 3 bases and 2 bases respectively, with 16 bases between them. The CDR3 extends over 17 amino acids.

This clonotype was found many times. The chain links TRBV27 to TRBJ1-5; TRBD1 is a possible D gene (6 bases). The V gene lost 3 bases and the J gene lost 5 bases, with 11 bases spanning the gap. Germline CDR1 is MNHEY and CDR2 is SMNVEV (reference sequence). The CDR3 extends over 14 amino acids. The CDR3 DNA reads TGTGCCAGCAGTTTGAATAGGGGGGATCAGCCCCAGCATTTT. Translating it yields CASSLNRGDQPQHF.

Only a few counts were recorded for this clonotype. DNA of the CDR3: TGTGCCAGCAGCTTGAGGGTGACCCAGTACTTC. Protein: CASSLRVTQYF. The chain couples TRBV7-2 to TRBJ2-5; D may be TRBD2 (5 bases). V lost 3 bases and J lost 7, with 6 bases in between. In germline, CDR1 is SGHTA, CDR2 FQGNSA. The CDR3 has 11 residues. The whole variable domain, remainder taken from reference TRBV7-2 and TRBJ2-5, is GAGVSQSPSNKVTEKGKDVELRCDPISGHTALYWYRQSLGQGLEFLIYFQGNSAPDKSGLPSDRFSAERTGGSVSTLTIQRTQQEDSAVYLCASSLRVTQYFGPGTRLLVL.

The rearrangement joins TRBV3-1 to TRBJ2-7; possibly TRBD1 for D (5 bases). Germline V gene lookup returns CDR1 LGHDT and CDR2 YNNKEL (reference sequence). This CDR3 is 15 amino acids long. The V end lost 1 base, the J end lost 4 bases, and 14 bases lay between the germline ends. This CDR3 is CASSQGGPSLYEQYF. The CDR3 DNA follows: TGTGCCAGCAGCCAAGGGGGCCCTTCTCTTTACGAGCAGTACTTC.

The chain recombines TRBV4-1 with TRBJ2-2; 11 bases fit TRBD2. The CDR3 is made up of 16 amino acids. Germline V CDR1 and CDR2: MGHRA, YSYEKL. The V gene end was trimmed by 1 base and the J gene end by 7 bases; junction bases not matched to a gene: 5. The CDR3, as DNA: TGCGCCAGCAGCCAAGGGCTAGCGGGAGGAGACGGGGAGCTGTTTTTT. Its translation: CASSQGLAGGDGELFF.

This clonotype was seen many times. In this CDR3 the conserved last residue, phenylalanine or tryptophan, is missing, so a read error is likely. The DNA is left out, because the CDR3 cannot be placed on it with certainty; the CDR3 is given as TCRdb lists it. The chain couples TRBV12-3 or TRBV12-4 to TRBJ2-3; the table calls TRBD2, which could not be checked here. The CDR3 is made up of 12 amino acids, end residues included. The CDR3 is CASSFREGGSAV.

The chain has TRBV2 and TRBJ2-3; 11 bases align to TRBD2. This CDR3 is 16 amino acids long. Germline CDR1 SNHLY, CDR2 FYNNEI. Losses at the gene ends were 6 bases for V and 1 base for J; bases not matched to a gene: 6. Here the CDR3 reads CASRPGLAAGTDTQYF. The CDR3 region has the DNA TGTGCCAGCAGGCCGGGACTAGCGGCAGGCACAGATACGCAGTATTTT.

V and J are TRBV20-1 and TRBJ2-5, with no clear D. Trimming pared 3 bases from V and 5 bases from J, leaving 13 bases between. CDR1 is DFQATT and CDR2 is SNEGSKA in the germline V gene (reference sequence). The CDR3 runs to 13 residues. CDR3 sequence (DNA): TGCAGTGCTAGCATCCCAGCTTCGGAGACCCAGTACTTC. Amino acid sequence: CSASIPASETQYF.

This clonotype occurred many times. The chain has TRBV10-3 and TRBJ2-2, with D perhaps TRBD1 (5 bases). Germline assignment: CDR1 ENHRY and CDR2 SYGVKD. Trimming removed 4 bases from V and 5 bases from J, with 5 bases in between. There are 12 residues in the CDR3. CDR3 in amino acids: CAISGTTGELFF. Here the CDR3 DNA reads TGTGCCATCAGTGGGACAACCGGGGAGCTGTTTTTT.

This clonotype has a count of ten or more. The CDR3 DNA reads TGCGCCAGCAGCTTGGCCCAGAGCACAGATACGCAGTATTTT. This encodes CASSLAQSTDTQYF. This chain uses TRBV5-1 with TRBJ2-3; D unclear. Trimming removed 0 bases at V and 0 bases at J, with 5 bases between. The germline V gene has CDR1 SGHRS and CDR2 YFSETQ. This CDR3 contains 14 residues.

This chain links TRBV7-2 with TRBJ1-1; no definite D call. The V end was cut by 0 bases, the J end by 1 base, with 15 bases between. Looked up from germline, CDR1 is SGHTA and CDR2 is FQGNSA. There are 17 residues in the CDR3. The CDR3 coding sequence is TGTGCCAGCAGCTTAGCGTGGGCAGGAGCCTCGAACACTGAAGCTTTCTTT. Amino acid sequence: CASSLAWAGASNTEAFF. The whole variable domain, filled in from reference TRBV7-2 and TRBJ1-1, reads GAGVSQSPSNKVTEKGKDVELRCDPISGHTALYWYRQSLGQGLEFLIYFQGNSAPDKSGLPSDRFSAERTGGSVSTLTIQRTQQEDSAVYLCASSLAWAGASNTEAFFGQGTRLTVV.